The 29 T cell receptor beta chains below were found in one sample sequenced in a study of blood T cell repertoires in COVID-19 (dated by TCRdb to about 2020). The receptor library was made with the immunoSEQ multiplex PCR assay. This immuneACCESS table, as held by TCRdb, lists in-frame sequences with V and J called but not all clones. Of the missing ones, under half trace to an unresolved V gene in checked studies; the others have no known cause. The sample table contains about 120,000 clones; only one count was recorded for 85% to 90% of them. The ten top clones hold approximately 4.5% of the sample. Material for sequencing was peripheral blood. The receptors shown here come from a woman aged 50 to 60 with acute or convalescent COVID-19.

In DNA, the CDR3 is TGTGCCAGCAGTCCGGACAGGGTTCTGTTTGACACTGAAGCTTTCTTT. Protein product: CASSPDRVLFDTEAFF. This rearrangement joins TRBV27 to TRBJ1-1; 8 bases fit TRBD1. Losses at the gene ends were 5 bases for V and 3 bases for J; bases not matched to a gene: 11. CDR3 length equals 16 residues. CDR1 MNHEY and CDR2 SMNVEV come from the germline V gene (reference sequence).

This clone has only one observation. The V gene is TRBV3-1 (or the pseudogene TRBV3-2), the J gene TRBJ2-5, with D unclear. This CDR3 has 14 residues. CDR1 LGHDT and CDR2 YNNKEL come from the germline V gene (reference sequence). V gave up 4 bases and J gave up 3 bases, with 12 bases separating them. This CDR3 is CASSLGGSEETQYF. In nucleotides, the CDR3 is TGTGCCAGCAGCCTAGGCGGCAGCGAAGAGACCCAGTACTTC.

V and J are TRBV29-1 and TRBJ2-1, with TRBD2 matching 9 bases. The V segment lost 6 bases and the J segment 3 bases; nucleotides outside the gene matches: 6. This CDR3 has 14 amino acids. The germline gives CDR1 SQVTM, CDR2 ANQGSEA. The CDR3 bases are TGCAGCGTGGCTAGCGGGATCCACTACAATGAGCAGTTCTTC. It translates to CSVASGIHYNEQFF.

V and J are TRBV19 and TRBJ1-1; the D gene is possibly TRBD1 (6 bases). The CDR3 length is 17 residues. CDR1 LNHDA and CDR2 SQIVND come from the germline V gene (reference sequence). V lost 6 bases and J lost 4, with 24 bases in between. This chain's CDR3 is CASRGSKDRPFLTEAFF. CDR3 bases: TGTGCCAGTAGGGGTAGTAAGGACAGACCTTTTCTCACTGAAGCTTTCTTT.

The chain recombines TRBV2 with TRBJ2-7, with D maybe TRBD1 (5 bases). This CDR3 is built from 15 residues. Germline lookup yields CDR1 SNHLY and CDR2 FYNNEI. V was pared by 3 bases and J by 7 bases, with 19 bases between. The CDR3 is CASSDDGRVPPEQYF. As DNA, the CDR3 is TGTGCCAGCAGTGATGATGGCAGGGTTCCTCCGGAGCAGTACTTC.

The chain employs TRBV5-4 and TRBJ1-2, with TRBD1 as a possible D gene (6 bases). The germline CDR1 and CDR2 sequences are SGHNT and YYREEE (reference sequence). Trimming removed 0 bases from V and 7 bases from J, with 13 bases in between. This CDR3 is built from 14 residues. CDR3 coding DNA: TGTGCCAGCAGCTTGGATAGGGGGGGTGGTGGCTACACCTTC. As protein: CASSLDRGGGGYTF.

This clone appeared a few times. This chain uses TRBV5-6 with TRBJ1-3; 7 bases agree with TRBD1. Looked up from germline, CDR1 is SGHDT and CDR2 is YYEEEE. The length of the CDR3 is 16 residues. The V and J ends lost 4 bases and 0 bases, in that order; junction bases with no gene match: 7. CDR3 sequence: CASSVGQVYSGNTIYF. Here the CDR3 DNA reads TGTGCCAGCAGCGTTGGACAGGTCTACTCTGGAAACACCATATATTTT.

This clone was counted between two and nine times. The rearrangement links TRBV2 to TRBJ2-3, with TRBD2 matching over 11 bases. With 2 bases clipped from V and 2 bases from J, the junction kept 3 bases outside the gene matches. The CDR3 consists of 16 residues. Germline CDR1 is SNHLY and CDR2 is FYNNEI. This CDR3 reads CASSELAGGYTDTQYF. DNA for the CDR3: TGTGCCAGCAGTGAACTAGCGGGGGGATACACAGATACGCAGTATTTT. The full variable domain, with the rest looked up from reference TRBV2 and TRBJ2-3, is EPEVTQTPSHQVTQMGQEVILRCVPISNHLYFYWYRQILGQKVEFLVSFYNNEISEKSEIFDDQFSVERPDGSNFTLKIRSTKLEDSAMYFCASSELAGGYTDTQYFGPGTRLTVL.

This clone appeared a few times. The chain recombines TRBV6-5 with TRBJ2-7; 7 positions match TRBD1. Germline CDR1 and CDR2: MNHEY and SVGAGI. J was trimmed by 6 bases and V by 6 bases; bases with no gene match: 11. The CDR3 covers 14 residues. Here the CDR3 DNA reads TGTGCCAGCAGCCAGACAGGGATCGAAGTCGAGCAGTACTTC. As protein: CASSQTGIEVEQYF.

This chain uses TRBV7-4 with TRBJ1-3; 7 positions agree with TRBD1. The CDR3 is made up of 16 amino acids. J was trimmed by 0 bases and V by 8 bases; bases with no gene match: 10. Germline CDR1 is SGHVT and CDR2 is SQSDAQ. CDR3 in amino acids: CASGTGQSSSGNTIYF. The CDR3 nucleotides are TGTGCCAGCGGAACGGGACAGTCGAGCTCTGGAAACACCATATATTTT.

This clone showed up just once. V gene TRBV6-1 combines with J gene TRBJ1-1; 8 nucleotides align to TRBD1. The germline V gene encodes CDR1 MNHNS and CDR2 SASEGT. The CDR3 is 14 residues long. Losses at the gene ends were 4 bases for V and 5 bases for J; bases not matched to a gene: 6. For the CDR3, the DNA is TGTGCCAGCAGTGCACACAGGGGGGGGACTGAAGCTTTCTTT. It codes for CASSAHRGGTEAFF.

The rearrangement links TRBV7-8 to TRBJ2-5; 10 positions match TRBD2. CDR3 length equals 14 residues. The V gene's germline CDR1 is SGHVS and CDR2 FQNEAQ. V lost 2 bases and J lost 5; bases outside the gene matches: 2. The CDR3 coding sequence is TGTGCCAGCAGCTTACTAGCGGGAGCTGAGACCCAGTACTTC. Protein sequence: CASSLLAGAETQYF.

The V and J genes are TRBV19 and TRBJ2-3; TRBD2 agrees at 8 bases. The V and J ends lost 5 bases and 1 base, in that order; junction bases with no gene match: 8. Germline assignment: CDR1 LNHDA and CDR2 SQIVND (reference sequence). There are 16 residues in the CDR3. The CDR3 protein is CASSPLAGLRTDTQYF. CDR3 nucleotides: TGTGCCAGTAGTCCTCTAGCGGGCCTACGCACAGATACGCAGTATTTT.

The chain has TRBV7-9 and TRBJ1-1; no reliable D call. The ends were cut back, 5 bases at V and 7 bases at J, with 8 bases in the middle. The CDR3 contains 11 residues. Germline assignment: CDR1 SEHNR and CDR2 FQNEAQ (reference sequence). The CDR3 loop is CASSDGGEAFF. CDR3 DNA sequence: TGTGCCAGCAGCGACGGAGGTGAAGCTTTCTTT.

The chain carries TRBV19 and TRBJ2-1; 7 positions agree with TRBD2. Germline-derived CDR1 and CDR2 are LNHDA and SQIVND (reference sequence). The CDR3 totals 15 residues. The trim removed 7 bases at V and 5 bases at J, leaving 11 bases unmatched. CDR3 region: CASKERGGQHNEQFF. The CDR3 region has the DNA TGTGCCAGTAAGGAGCGGGGAGGTCAGCACAATGAGCAGTTCTTC.

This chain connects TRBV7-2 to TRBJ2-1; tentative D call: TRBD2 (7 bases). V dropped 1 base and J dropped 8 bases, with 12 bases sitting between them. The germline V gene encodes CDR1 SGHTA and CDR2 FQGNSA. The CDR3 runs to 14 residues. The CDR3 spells CASSLVGGADEQFF. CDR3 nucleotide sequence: TGTGCCAGCAGCTTAGTTGGGGGGGCGGATGAGCAGTTCTTC.

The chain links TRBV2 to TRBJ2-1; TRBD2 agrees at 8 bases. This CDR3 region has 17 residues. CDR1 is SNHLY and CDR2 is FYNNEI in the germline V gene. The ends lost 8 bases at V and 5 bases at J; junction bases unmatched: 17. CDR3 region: CASADLGGSGGHNEQFF. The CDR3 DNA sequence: TGTGCCAGCGCCGACCTTGGGGGGAGCGGGGGCCACAATGAGCAGTTCTTC.

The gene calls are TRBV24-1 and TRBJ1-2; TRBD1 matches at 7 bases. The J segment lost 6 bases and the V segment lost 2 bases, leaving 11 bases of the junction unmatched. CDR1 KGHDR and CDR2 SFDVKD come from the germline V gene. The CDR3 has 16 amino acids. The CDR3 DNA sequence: TGTGCCACCAGTGATTCCCGGAACAGGGGATATGATGGCTACACCTTC. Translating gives CATSDSRNRGYDGYTF.

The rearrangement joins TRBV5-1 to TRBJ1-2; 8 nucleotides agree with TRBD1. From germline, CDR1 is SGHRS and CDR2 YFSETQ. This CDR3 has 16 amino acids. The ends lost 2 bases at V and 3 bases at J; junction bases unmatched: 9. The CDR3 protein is CASSLLPGQAHYGYTF. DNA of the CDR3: TGCGCCAGCAGCTTACTCCCGGGACAGGCCCACTATGGCTACACCTTC.

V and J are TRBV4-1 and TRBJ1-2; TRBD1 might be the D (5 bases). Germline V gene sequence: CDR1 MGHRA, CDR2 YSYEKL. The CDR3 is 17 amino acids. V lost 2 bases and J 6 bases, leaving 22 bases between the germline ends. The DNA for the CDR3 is TGCGCCAGCAGCCAATCAATAGCCTGGACGGGGGGGGATGGCTACACCTTC. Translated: CASSQSIAWTGGDGYTF.

CDR3 DNA: TGTGCCAGCAGCTTAGGCGATTGGGGCCGCCCGAACACTGAAGCTTTCTTT. Translated: CASSLGDWGRPNTEAFF. The chain uses TRBV11-2 and TRBJ1-1, with D possibly TRBD1 on 5 matching bases. The CDR3 runs 17 residues. The germline gives CDR1 SGHAT, CDR2 FQNNGV. V was shortened by 1 base and J by 1 base, with 16 bases between the two germline ends.

The CDR3 reads CASSLGAGRGVGGGTEAFF. DNA for the CDR3: TGTGCCAGCAGCTTAGGTGCAGGGAGGGGTGTAGGGGGTGGCACTGAAGCTTTCTTT. The chain has TRBV11-2 and TRBJ1-1; D is possibly TRBD1 (6 bases). The germline V gene encodes CDR1 SGHAT and CDR2 FQNNGV. CDR3 length: 19 residues. V was pared by 1 base and J by 4 bases, with 25 bases between. Complete variable domain (other parts from reference TRBV11-2 and TRBJ1-1): EAGVAQSPRYKIIEKRQSVAFWCNPISGHATLYWYQQILGQGPKLLIQFQNNGVVDDSQLPKDRFSAERLKGVDSTLKIQPAKLEDSAVYLCASSLGAGRGVGGGTEAFFGQGTRLTVV.

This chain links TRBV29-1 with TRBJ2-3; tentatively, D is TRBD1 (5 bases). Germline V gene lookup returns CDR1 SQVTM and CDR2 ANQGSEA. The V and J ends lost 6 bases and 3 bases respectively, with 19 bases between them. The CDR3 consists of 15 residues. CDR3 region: CSVLLLGLETDTQYF. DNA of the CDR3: TGCAGCGTCCTTCTCTTGGGGCTAGAGACAGATACGCAGTATTTT.

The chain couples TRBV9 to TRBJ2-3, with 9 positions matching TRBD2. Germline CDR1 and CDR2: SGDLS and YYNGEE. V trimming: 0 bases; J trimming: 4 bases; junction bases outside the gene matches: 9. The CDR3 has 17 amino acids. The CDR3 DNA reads TGTGCCAGCAGCGTAGATCTTAGCGGGGGATCTGCAGATACGCAGTATTTT. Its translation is CASSVDLSGGSADTQYF.

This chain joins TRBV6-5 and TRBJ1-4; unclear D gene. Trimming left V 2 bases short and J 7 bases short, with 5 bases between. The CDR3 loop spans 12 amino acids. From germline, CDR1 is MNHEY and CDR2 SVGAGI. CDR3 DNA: TGTGCCAGCAGTTACAACGGTGAAAAACTGTTTTTT. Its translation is CASSYNGEKLFF.

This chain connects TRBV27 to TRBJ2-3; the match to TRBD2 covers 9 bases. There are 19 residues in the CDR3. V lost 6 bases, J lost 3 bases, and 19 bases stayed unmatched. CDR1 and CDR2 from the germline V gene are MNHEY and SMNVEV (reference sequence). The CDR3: CASSPSRTSALRVTDTQYF. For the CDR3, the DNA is TGTGCCAGCAGCCCCTCTCGGACTAGCGCCTTGAGAGTGACAGATACGCAGTATTTT.

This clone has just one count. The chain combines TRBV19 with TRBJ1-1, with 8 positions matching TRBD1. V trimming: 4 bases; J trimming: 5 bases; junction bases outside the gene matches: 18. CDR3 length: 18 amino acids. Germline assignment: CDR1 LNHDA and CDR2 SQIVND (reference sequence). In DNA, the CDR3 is TGTGCCAGTAGTACCCCGGGACAGGTATGGGGTAGACGGACTGAAGCTTTCTTT. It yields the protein CASSTPGQVWGRRTEAFF. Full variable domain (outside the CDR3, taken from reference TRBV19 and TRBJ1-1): DGGITQSPKYLFRKEGQNVTLSCEQNLNHDAMYWYRQDPGQGLRLIYYSQIVNDFQKGDIAEGYSVSREKKESFPLTVTSAQKNPTAFYLCASSTPGQVWGRRTEAFFGQGTRLTVV.

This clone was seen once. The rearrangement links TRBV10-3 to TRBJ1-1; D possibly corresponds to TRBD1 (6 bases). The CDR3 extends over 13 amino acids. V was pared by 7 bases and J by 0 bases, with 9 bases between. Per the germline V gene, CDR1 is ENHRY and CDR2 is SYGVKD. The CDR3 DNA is TGTGCCATCAAGGGGGTAATGAACACTGAAGCTTTCTTT. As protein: CAIKGVMNTEAFF.

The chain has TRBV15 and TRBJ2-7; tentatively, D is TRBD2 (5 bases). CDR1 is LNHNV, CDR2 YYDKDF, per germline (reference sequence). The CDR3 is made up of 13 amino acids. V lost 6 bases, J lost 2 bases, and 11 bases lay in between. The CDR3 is CATRIEGTYEQYF. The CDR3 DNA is TGTGCCACCAGAATAGAGGGCACCTACGAGCAGTACTTC.